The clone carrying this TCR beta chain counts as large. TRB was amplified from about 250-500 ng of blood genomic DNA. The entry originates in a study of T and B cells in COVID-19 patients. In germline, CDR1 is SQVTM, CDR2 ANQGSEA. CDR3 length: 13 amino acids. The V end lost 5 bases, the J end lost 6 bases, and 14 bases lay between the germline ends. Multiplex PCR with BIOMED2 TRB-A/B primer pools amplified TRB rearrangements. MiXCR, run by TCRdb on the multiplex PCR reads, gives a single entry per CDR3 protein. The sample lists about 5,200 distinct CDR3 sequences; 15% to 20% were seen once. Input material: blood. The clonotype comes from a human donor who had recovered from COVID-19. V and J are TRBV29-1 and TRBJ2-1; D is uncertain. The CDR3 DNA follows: TGCAGCGTTCACTCCGTTTTGAGCAATGAGCAGTTCTTC. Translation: CSVHSVLSNEQFF.